This T cell receptor beta chain was recorded in a study of beta chain features in type 1 diabetes. The isolated RNA, all of it, was reverse transcribed, so expressed TCRB transcripts were what got sequenced. This table comes from immunoSEQ multiplex PCR, and its TCRdb copy is limited to in-frame clones, with some not included. The data contain about 360,000 clones, roughly an eighth of them singletons. From germline, CDR1 is MNHEY and CDR2 SMNVEV (reference sequence). V shed 6 bases and J 2 bases; nucleotides not matched to a gene: 4. This CDR3 comprises 14 residues. Study-wide findings and caveats: Shorter templates might be favored by PCR, and equally so in patients and in controls.

The sample holds a few counts of this clone. The antigen is not known. The sequencing sample was made of naive CD4+ T cells from blood. The V call is TRBV27, the J call TRBJ1-5; TRBD1 aligns across 7 bases. The TCR comes from a man aged 18 to 30 in good health. The CDR3 sequence is CASRPQGGNQPQHF. The CDR3 DNA sequence: TGTGCCAGCAGACCCCAGGGGGGCAATCAGCCCCAGCATTTT.